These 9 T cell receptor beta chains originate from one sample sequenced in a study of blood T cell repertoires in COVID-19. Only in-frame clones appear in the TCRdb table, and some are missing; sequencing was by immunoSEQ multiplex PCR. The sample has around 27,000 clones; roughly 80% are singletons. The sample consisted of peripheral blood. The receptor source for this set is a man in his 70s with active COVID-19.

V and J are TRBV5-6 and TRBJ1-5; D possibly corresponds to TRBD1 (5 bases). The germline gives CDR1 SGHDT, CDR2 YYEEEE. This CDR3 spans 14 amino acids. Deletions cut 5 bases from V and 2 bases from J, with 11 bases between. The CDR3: CASSGPGGNQPQHF. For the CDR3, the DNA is TGTGCCAGCAGTGGTCCGGGGGGCAATCAGCCCCAGCATTTT.

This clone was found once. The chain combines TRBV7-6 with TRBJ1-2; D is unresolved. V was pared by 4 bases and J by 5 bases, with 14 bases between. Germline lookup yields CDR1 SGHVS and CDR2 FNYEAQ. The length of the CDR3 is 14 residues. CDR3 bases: TGTGCCAGCAGCTCTCTTGGAGGAGCGTATGGCTACACCTTC. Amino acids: CASSSLGGAYGYTF.

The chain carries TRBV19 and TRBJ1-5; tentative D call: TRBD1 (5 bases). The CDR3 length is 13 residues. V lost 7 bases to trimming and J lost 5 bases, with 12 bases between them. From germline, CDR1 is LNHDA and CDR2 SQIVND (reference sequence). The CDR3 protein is CASNPREDQPQHF. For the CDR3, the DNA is TGTGCCAGTAACCCCAGGGAAGATCAGCCCCAGCATTTT. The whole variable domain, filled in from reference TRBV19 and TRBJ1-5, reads DGGITQSPKYLFRKEGQNVTLSCEQNLNHDAMYWYRQDPGQGLRLIYYSQIVNDFQKGDIAEGYSVSREKKESFPLTVTSAQKNPTAFYLCASNPREDQPQHFGDGTRLSIL.

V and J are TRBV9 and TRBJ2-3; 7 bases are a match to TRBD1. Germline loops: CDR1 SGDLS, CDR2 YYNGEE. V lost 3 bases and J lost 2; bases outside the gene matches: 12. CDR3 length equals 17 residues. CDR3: CASSAESGTALTDTQYF. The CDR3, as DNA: TGTGCCAGCAGCGCAGAGTCCGGGACAGCACTCACAGATACGCAGTATTTT.

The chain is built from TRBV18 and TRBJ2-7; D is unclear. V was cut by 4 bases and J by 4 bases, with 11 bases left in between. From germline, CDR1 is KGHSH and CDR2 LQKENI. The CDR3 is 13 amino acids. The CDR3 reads CASSQYGGYEQYF. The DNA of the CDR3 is TGTGCCAGCTCACAGTACGGCGGATACGAGCAGTACTTC. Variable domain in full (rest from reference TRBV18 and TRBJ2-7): NAGVMQNPRHLVRRRGQEARLRCSPMKGHSHVYWYRQLPEEGLKFMVYLQKENIIDESGMPKERFSAEFPKEGPSILRIQQVVRGDSAAYFCASSQYGGYEQYFGPGTRLTVT.

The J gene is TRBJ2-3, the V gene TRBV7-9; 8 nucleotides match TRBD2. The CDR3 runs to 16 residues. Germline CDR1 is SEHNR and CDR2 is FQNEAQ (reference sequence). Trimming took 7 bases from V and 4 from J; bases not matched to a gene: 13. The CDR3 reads CASTASFGGAPDTQYF. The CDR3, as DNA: TGTGCCAGCACCGCGTCCTTCGGGGGGGCCCCAGATACGCAGTATTTT.

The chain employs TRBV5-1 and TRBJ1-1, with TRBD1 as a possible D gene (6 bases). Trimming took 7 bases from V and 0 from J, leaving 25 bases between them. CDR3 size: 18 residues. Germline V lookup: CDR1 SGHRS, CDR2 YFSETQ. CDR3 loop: CASPPYRVSRWMNTEAFF. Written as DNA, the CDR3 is TGCGCCAGCCCCCCCTACAGGGTTAGCAGATGGATGAACACTGAAGCTTTCTTT.

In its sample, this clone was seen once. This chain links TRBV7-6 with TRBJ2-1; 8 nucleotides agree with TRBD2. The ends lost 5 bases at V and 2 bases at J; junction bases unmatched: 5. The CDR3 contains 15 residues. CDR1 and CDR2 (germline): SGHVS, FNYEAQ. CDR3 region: CASSPSGGAYNEQFF. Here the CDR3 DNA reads TGTGCCAGCAGCCCGAGCGGGGGAGCCTACAATGAGCAGTTCTTC.

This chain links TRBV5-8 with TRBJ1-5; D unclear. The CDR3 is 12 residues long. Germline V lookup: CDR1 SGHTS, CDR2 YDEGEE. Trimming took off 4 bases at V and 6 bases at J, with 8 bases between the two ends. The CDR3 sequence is CASSPQFQPQHF. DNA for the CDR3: TGTGCCAGCAGCCCTCAGTTTCAGCCCCAGCATTTT. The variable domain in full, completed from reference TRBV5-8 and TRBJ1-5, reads EAGVTQSPTHLIKTRGQQATLRCSPISGHTSVYWYQQALGLGLQFLLWYDEGEERNRGNFPPRFSGRQFPNYSSELNVNALELEDSALYLCASSPQFQPQHFGDGTRLSIL.